This entry is about one T cell receptor (beta chain). Its antigen remains unknown. TCRdb's table, derived via immunoSEQ multiplex PCR, lists solely in-frame clones and lacks some. The sample includes tens of thousands of clones, 93% of them seen just once. The sample originates from a study of OX40 agonist ivuxolimab in advanced cancers. Turning to the study itself: Patients assigned to dose escalation were diagnosed with hepatocellular carcinoma, melanoma, renal cell or head and neck cancer. Patients were about 83% male with ages roughly 23 to 90, mean about 65.

Autoimmune disease history or systemic immunosuppression barred patients. Germline assignment: CDR1 SGHVS and CDR2 FNYEAQ. The CDR3 has 14 residues. With 6 bases clipped from V and 3 bases from J, the junction kept 8 bases outside the gene matches. Overall study findings and caveats: In the 0.1-3.0 mg/kg groups, partial responders showed among the lowest expansion.

The source is an adult with an advanced solid tumor such as melanoma, head and neck, liver or kidney cancer. The chain couples TRBV7-6 to TRBJ2-7; TRBD1 agrees at 7 bases. This specimen consisted of CD4+ or CD8+ T cells sorted from blood, obtained in a trial of the OX40 agonist ivuxolimab. The CDR3 sequence is CASSPGTENYEQYF. The DNA of the CDR3 is TGTGCCAGCAGTCCCGGGACAGAAAACTACGAGCAGTACTTC.